Listed below are T cell receptor beta chains from one sample, sequenced in a study of T-cell memory formation after mild COVID-19. Each CDR3 protein is one row after TCRdb ran MiXCR on the 5' RACE reads. The sample carries some 130,000 distinct CDR3 sequences, around a sixth recorded once. The sequenced sample consisted of PBMCs or a T cell subset sorted from them (not recorded which). The receptors originated from an adult woman who had mild COVID-19 (a few samples of this study predate the infection). Cell type and time point are not known. CDR3s include the opening cysteine and the closing phenylalanine or tryptophan. The D gene is left open where the match is weak. Rows may omit the clone size; those that give it use once, few, many or a size class.

TRBJ1-1	.	TRBV9	few	TGTGCCAGCAGCGTAGAGATGAACACTGAAGCTTTCTTT	CASSVEMNTEAFF
TRBJ2-2	TRBD1	TRBV12-3/TRBV12-4	.	TGTGCCAGCCCCCCCCCCGCTACAGGGGCTTACACCGGGGAGCTGTTTTTT	CASPPPATGAYTGELFF
TRBJ2-7	TRBD1	TRBV10-3	few	TGTGCCATCAGTGACCACCCTAGGGACAGACCCCGAGGGGAGCAGTACTTC	CAISDHPRDRPRGEQYF
TRBJ2-7	TRBD1	TRBV11-2	few	TGTGCCAGCAGCTTAAGAGGGGGCGCGTCTTACGAGCAGTACTTC	CASSLRGGASYEQYF
TRBJ1-2	.	TRBV9	.	TGTGCCAGCAGCCCCTCTCTTGGGGGGACTAACTATGGCTACACCTTC	CASSPSLGGTNYGYTF
TRBJ2-1	.	TRBV29-1	.	TGCAGCGTTGCACCGGGCCTCGGCTCCTACAATGAGCAGTTCTTC	CSVAPGLGSYNEQFF
TRBJ2-1	TRBD2	TRBV20-1	.	TGCAGTGCTACCGCACTAGCGGGGGGGCTCGATGAGCAGTTCTTC	CSATALAGGLDEQFF
TRBJ2-7	.	TRBV7-9	.	TGTGCCAGCAGCTTAGGAGGTCTGAGGTCACGTAAGTACGAGCAGTACTTC	CASSLGGLRSRKYEQYF
TRBJ2-5	.	TRBV12-3/TRBV12-4	.	TGTGCCAGCAGTTTACGAGCGGGCCGAGTTCAAGAGACCCAGTACTTC	CASSLRAGRVQETQYF
TRBJ2-2	.	TRBV6-5	.	TGTGCCAGCAGTTACCCCCCGGGCCCAAAGACCGGGGAGCTGTTTTTT	CASSYPPGPKTGELFF
TRBJ2-7	.	TRBV6-2/TRBV6-3	few	TGTGCCAGCAGTGGGACGGTCACCTACGAGCAGTACTTC	CASSGTVTYEQYF
TRBJ2-3	TRBD2	TRBV5-1	many	TGCGCCAGCAGCCTGGGACTAGCGGGAGCTAGCACAGATACGCAGTATTTT	CASSLGLAGASTDTQYF
TRBJ1-1	.	TRBV10-3	few	TGTGCCATCAGTGTCAGCGGTGTAAACACTGAAGCTTTCTTT	CAISVSGVNTEAFF
TRBJ1-5	.	TRBV6-2/TRBV6-3	.	TGTGCCAGCAGTTACTCGAGGCCGTCAGATCAGCCCCAGCATTTT	CASSYSRPSDQPQHF
TRBJ2-1	.	TRBV11-1	few	TGTGCCACTGAGGAGGACGGCTCCTACAATGAGCAGTTCTTC	CATEEDGSYNEQFF
TRBJ1-5	.	TRBV6-6	.	TGTGCCAGCAGTTCGGAGTATAGCAATCAGCCCCAGCATTTT	CASSSEYSNQPQHF
TRBJ2-3	.	TRBV15	few	TGTGCCACCAGCAGAGAGAAAGACAGAGATACGCAGTATTTT	CATSREKDRDTQYF
TRBJ2-1	.	TRBV20-1	.	TGCAGTGCTAGAGACCCCGGATCAGCGGGCAATGAGCAGTTCTTC	CSARDPGSAGNEQFF
TRBJ2-1	TRBD2	TRBV30	.	TGTGCCTGGGGGCATACTAGCGGACCGGTCAATGAGCAGTTCTTC	CAWGHTSGPVNEQFF
TRBJ2-7	.	TRBV20-1	few	TGCAGTGCCGCCAAAACGGACTCCTACGAGCAGTACTTC	CSAAKTDSYEQYF
TRBJ1-1	TRBD1	TRBV5-1	.	TGCGCCAGCAGCACCCAGGGGGCGGACACTGAAGCTTTCTTT	CASSTQGADTEAFF
TRBJ1-2	.	TRBV12-3/TRBV12-4	.	TGTGCCAGCACCGCCTCCGGGGGCTATGGCTACACCTTC	CASTASGGYGYTF
TRBJ1-1	.	TRBV29-1	.	TGCAGCGTTGAAGTTTCGATGAACACTGAAGCTTTCTTT	CSVEVSMNTEAFF
TRBJ2-7	.	TRBV7-9	.	TGTGCCAGCAGCTTATCTGTCGGGGTCTCCTACGAGCAGTACTTC	CASSLSVGVSYEQYF
TRBJ1-2	.	TRBV9	.	TGTGCCAGCAGCGTAGGGTCTGGCTACACCTTC	CASSVGSGYTF
TRBJ2-5	.	TRBV6-1	few	TGTGCCAGCAGTGAAGTAGGAGGGATCGAGACCCAGTACTTC	CASSEVGGIETQYF
TRBJ2-5	.	TRBV5-1	many	TGCGCCAGCAGCTTGGTACCGGGACAAGAGACCCAGTACTTC	CASSLVPGQETQYF
TRBJ1-6	.	TRBV9	.	TGTGCCAGCAGCGTAGGACCCCGCCCGAATTCACCCCTCCACTTT	CASSVGPRPNSPLHF
TRBJ2-3	.	TRBV20-1	few	TGCAGTGCTAGAGATCGAGGCGCGGATACGCAGTATTTT	CSARDRGADTQYF
TRBJ2-7	.	TRBV7-2	few	TGTGCCAGCAGCGCCGCCTACGAGCAGTACTTC	CASSAAYEQYF
TRBJ1-5	TRBD1	TRBV12-3/TRBV12-4	few	TGTGCCAGCAGTACCTCCGGACAGGGGAGGCAGCCCCAGCATTTT	CASSTSGQGRQPQHF
TRBJ2-3	.	TRBV29-1	.	TGCAGCGTTGAAGGCGTCGGGGTGGCAGATACGCAGTATTTT	CSVEGVGVADTQYF
TRBJ1-2	.	TRBV7-9	few	TGTGCCAGCAGCTACAGCACACGGGATGGCTACACCTTC	CASSYSTRDGYTF
TRBJ2-3	TRBD2	TRBV24-1	.	TGTGCCACCAGTGACCCCAGCGGGAGTGGCACAGATACGCAGTATTTT	CATSDPSGSGTDTQYF
TRBJ1-2	TRBD1	TRBV29-1	few	TGCAGCGGAGGACAGGGAGATGGCTACACCTTC	CSGGQGDGYTF
TRBJ2-6	.	TRBV9	few	TGTGCCAGCAGCGTTTCTGGGGCCAACGTCCTGACTTTC	CASSVSGANVLTF
TRBJ2-2	.	TRBV5-1	few	TGCGCCAGCAGCGGACTACTATTAGGGACCGGGGAGCTGTTTTTT	CASSGLLLGTGELFF
TRBJ1-4	.	TRBV21-1	once	TGTGCGAGTCGCGAAAAACTGTTTTTT	CASREKLFF
TRBJ2-7	.	TRBV25-1	many	TGTGCCAGCAGTGATGGGCAGATGGGCTACGAGCAGTACTTC	CASSDGQMGYEQYF
TRBJ1-2	.	TRBV29-1	.	TGCAGCGTTCTTGGACTGGAAGCTAACTATGGCTACACCTTC	CSVLGLEANYGYTF
TRBJ1-2	.	TRBV15	.	TGTGCCACCAGCAGGGGACGGGCTGGCGGTGGCTACACCTTC	CATSRGRAGGGYTF
TRBJ2-7	TRBD1	TRBV7-6	.	TGTGCCAGCAGCTTAGAAGGGGGCCCACCGAACAGCTACGAGCAGTACTTC	CASSLEGGPPNSYEQYF
TRBJ2-7	.	TRBV6-1	few	TGTGCCAGCATTATGGGAGTCTACGAGCAGTACTTC	CASIMGVYEQYF
TRBJ2-3	.	TRBV12-3/TRBV12-4	few	TGTGCCAGCAGTGAACCCCCTGGCGGGGGCCCATTAGGGGCAGATACGCAGTATTTT	CASSEPPGGGPLGADTQYF
TRBJ2-2	.	TRBV9	few	TGTGCCAGCAGCGTAGGTGGGGCCTTCGGGGAGCTGTTTTTT	CASSVGGAFGELFF
TRBJ2-1	TRBD1	TRBV7-3	few	TGTGCCAGCAGCATAGGGTGGGACAGGGCGACCTACAATGAGCAGTTCTTC	CASSIGWDRATYNEQFF
TRBJ2-2	.	TRBV4-3	few	TGCGCCAGCAGCCCCAAACCCACGAGGGCCTTCCCCGGGGAGCTGTTTTTT	CASSPKPTRAFPGELFF
TRBJ2-6	.	TRBV9	.	TGTGCCAGCAGCGTAGGGGCCCGCTCATCTGGGGCCAACGTCCTGACTTTC	CASSVGARSSGANVLTF
TRBJ2-1	.	TRBV15	.	TGTGCCACCAGCTCCCAGAGGCAGGGGGGCTACAATGAGCAGTTCTTC	CATSSQRQGGYNEQFF
TRBJ1-6	TRBD1	TRBV5-1	few	TGCGCCAGCAGCCCAACGGCACAGGGGAACAATTCACCCCTCCACTTT	CASSPTAQGNNSPLHF
TRBJ1-1	.	TRBV4-1	.	TGCGCCAGCAGCCAAGTTACGGGGCTGAACACTGAAGCTTTCTTT	CASSQVTGLNTEAFF
TRBJ2-3	.	TRBV7-2	many	TGTGCCAGCAGCGCCCGGGATCCGGCGGATACGCAGTATTTT	CASSARDPADTQYF